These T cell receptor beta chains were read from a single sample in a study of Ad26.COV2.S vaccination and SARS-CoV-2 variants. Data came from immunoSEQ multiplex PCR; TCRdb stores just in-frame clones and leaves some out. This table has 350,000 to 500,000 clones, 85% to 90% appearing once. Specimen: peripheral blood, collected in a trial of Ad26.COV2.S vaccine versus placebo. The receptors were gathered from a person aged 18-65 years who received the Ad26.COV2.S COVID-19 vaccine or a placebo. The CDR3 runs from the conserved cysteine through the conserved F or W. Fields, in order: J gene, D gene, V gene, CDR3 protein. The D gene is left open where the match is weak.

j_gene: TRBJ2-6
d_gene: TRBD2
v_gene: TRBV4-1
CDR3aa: CASSQDERGRAGANVLTF

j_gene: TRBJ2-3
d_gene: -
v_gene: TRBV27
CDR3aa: CASRLVKRGGWIADTQYF

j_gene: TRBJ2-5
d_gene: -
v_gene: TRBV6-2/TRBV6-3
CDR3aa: CASSRTAQETQYF

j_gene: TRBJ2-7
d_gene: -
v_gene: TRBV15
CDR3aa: CATSRGRGQYEQYF

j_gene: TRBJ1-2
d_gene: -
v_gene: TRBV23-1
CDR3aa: CASSHPHLGQNGYTF

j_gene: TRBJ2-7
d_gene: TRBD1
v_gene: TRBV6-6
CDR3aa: CASRPARDSPYEQYF

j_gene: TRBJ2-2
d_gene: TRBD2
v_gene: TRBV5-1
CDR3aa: CASSLGSGSGGAFAGELFF

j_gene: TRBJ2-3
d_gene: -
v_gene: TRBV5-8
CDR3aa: CASSLAGLLTDTQYF

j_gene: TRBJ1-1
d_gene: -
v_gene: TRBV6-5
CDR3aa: CASTRGEGTEAFF

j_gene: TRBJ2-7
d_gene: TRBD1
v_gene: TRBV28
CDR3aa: CASSLWADRGHEQYF

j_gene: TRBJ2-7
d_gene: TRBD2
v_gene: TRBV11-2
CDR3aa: CASSQTSGVREQYF

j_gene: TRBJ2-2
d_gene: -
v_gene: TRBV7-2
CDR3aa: CASSLAAIPGELFF

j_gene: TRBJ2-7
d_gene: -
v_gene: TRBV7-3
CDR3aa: CASSSTYEQYF